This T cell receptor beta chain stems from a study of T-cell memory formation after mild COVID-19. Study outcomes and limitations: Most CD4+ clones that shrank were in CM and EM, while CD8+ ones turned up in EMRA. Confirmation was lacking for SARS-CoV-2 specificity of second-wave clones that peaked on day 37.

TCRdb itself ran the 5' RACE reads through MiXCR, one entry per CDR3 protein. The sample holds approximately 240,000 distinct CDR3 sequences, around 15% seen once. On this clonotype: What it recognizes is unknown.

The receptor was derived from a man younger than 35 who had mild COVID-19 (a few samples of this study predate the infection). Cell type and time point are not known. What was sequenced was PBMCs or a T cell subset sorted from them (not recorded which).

In DNA form, the CDR3 reads TGTGCCAGCAGTTACGTAGGGAGCGGGGAGCTGTTTTTT. This gives the protein CASSYVGSGELFF. V and J are TRBV6-5 and TRBJ2-2, with D tentatively TRBD2 (5 bases). Germline CDR1 MNHEY, CDR2 SVGAGI. This CDR3 is 13 amino acids long. Trimming took 2 bases from V and 7 from J, leaving 8 bases between them.